What follows are 3 T cell receptor beta chains derived from one specimen sequenced in a study of neurological immune-mediated disorders. TCRdb reanalysed the 5' RACE reads using MiXCR and keeps one entry per CDR3 protein. The table has 18,000 or so distinct CDR3 sequences, 14% seen once. The material sequenced was CD4+ T cells from blood. Receptor source: a woman in her fifties or sixties with HTLV-1-associated myelopathy (HAM/TSP).

The table lists this clonotype with many counts. This chain connects TRBV20-1 to TRBJ2-1; D not resolved. The length of the CDR3 is 14 residues. The germline V gene has CDR1 DFQATT and CDR2 SNEGSKA (reference sequence). V was shortened by 6 bases and J by 0 bases, with 12 bases between the two germline ends. The CDR3 loop is CSAEESPSYNEQFF. The CDR3 region has the DNA TGCAGTGCCGAGGAGAGTCCCTCCTACAATGAGCAGTTCTTC.

This clonotype appeared many times. The chain carries TRBV20-1 and TRBJ1-3; D ambiguous. Germline-derived CDR1 and CDR2 are DFQATT and SNEGSKA (reference sequence). The CDR3 runs to 14 residues. With 6 bases removed from V and 3 bases from J, the gap between germline ends came to 15 bases. The CDR3 here is CSAERTGSGNTIYF. The CDR3, as DNA: TGCAGTGCGGAGCGGACGGGAAGTGGAAACACCATATATTTT.

This chain uses TRBV3-1 with TRBJ2-7; D gene ambiguous. The germline V gene encodes CDR1 LGHDT and CDR2 YNNKEL (reference sequence). The V gene lost 4 bases and the J gene lost 1 base, with 8 bases spanning the gap. The CDR3 runs to 13 residues. The CDR3 nucleotides are TGTGCCAGCAGCCCCGCCGTTTCCTACGAGCAGTACTTC. Its translation is CASSPAVSYEQYF.